Below are 11 T cell receptor beta chains sequenced from a single sample in a study of CD8+ T cells in alopecia areata. Once RNA had been extracted, it was reverse transcribed into cDNA to act as the sequencing template. Sequencing was performed with immunoSEQ multiplex PCR; in TCRdb, only in-frame clones are kept and a portion is missing. The data show about 120,000 clones, less than 50% seen once. The sequenced material came from NKG2D-low CD8+ T cells sorted from blood. The receptors were sampled from a human donor with alopecia areata.

This chain uses TRBV6-1 with TRBJ2-1, with 12 bases lining up with TRBD1. J was trimmed by 7 bases and V by 6 bases; bases with no gene match: 7. Germline CDR1 and CDR2: MNHNS and SASEGT. CDR3 length: 15 amino acids. The CDR3: CASSSGQGAGNEQFF. The CDR3, as DNA: TGTGCCAGCAGCTCGGGACAGGGGGCTGGTAATGAGCAGTTCTTC.

This clone was detected a few times. V is TRBV18 and J is TRBJ2-3, with D maybe TRBD1 (5 bases). V lost 4 bases, J lost 3 bases, and 14 bases lay in between. The CDR3 has 15 residues. CDR1 is KGHSH, CDR2 LQKENI, per germline. This CDR3 is CASSRTSPTTDTQYF. The CDR3 region has the DNA TGTGCCAGCTCACGGACATCGCCTACGACAGATACGCAGTATTTT.

This clone was detected once. The chain couples TRBV9 to TRBJ2-5; D is ambiguous. In germline, CDR1 is SGDLS, CDR2 YYNGEE. The CDR3 sequence is 13 residues long. V lost 0 bases and J lost 1, with 4 bases in between. CDR3 in amino acids: CASSVVPQETQYF. The DNA of the CDR3 is TGTGCCAGCAGCGTAGTCCCCCAAGAGACCCAGTACTTC.

The table lists this clone with a few counts. J is TRBJ2-6 and V is TRBV28, with D unclear. The germline gives CDR1 MDHEN, CDR2 SYDVKM. The CDR3 is 15 amino acids. Trimming pared 3 bases from V and 0 bases from J, leaving 6 bases between. The CDR3 sequence is CASSFRYSGANVLTF. CDR3 bases: TGTGCCAGCAGTTTTAGATACTCTGGGGCCAACGTCCTGACTTTC.

The V gene is TRBV20-1, the J gene TRBJ1-5, with unresolved D. The CDR3 has 11 residues. Germline V gene data show CDR1 as DFQATT and CDR2 as SNEGSKA (reference sequence). V dropped 6 bases and J dropped 7 bases, with 10 bases sitting between them. The CDR3 region is CSASEGQPQHF. The CDR3 DNA follows: TGCAGTGCCAGTGAAGGCCAGCCCCAGCATTTT.

The chain employs TRBV25-1 and TRBJ1-1, with D possibly matching TRBD1 (5 bases). Germline values: CDR1 MGHDK, CDR2 SYGVNS. The V gene lost 11 bases and the J gene lost 4 bases, with 17 bases spanning the gap. The CDR3 is made up of 13 amino acids. The CDR3 region is CAVTSGGATEAFF. The DNA of the CDR3 is TGTGCCGTTACCTCGGGGGGTGCCACTGAAGCTTTCTTT. The full variable domain, its missing parts supplied by reference TRBV25-1 and TRBJ1-1, is EADIYQTPRYLVIGTGKKITLECSQTMGHDKMYWYQQDPGMELHLIHYSYGVNSTEKGDLSSESTVSRIRTEHFPLTLESARPSHTSQYLCAVTSGGATEAFFGQGTRLTVV.

The chain is built from TRBV6-6 and TRBJ2-1; 8 bases match TRBD2. The CDR3 spans 12 residues. V dropped 8 bases and J dropped 6; count of bases not matched to a gene: 3. Germline-derived CDR1 and CDR2 are MNHNY and SVGAGI (reference sequence). In nucleotides, the CDR3 is TGTGCCAGCTCCGGGACTAGCAATGAGCAGTTCTTC. Its translation is CASSGTSNEQFF.

The V and J genes are TRBV15 and TRBJ2-7, with 11 positions matching TRBD1. This CDR3 region has 13 residues. Germline trimming cut 7 bases from V and 4 bases from J; bases unmatched to any gene: 3. Germline V gene lookup returns CDR1 LNHNV and CDR2 YYDKDF (reference sequence). In DNA form, the CDR3 reads TGTGCCACCAAAGGGACAGGGGGTTACGAGCAGTACTTC. Its protein product is CATKGTGGYEQYF.

The chain joins TRBV9 to TRBJ1-2; TRBD1 matches at 9 bases. V lost 3 bases to trimming and J lost 6 bases; unmatched junction nucleotides: 3. Germline V gene data show CDR1 as SGDLS and CDR2 as YYNGEE. This CDR3 has 13 residues. The CDR3, as DNA: TGTGCCAGCAGCGCGGGACAGGGAGATGGCTACACCTTC. Its translation is CASSAGQGDGYTF.

This clone has only a few counts. The chain has TRBV29-1 and TRBJ2-7; 8 bases agree with TRBD1. Losses at the gene ends were 0 bases for V and 6 bases for J; bases not matched to a gene: 10. This CDR3 region has 15 residues. Germline values: CDR1 SQVTM, CDR2 ANQGSEA. CDR3 sequence: CSVEEAGDRPLEQYF. The DNA of the CDR3 is TGCAGCGTTGAAGAGGCAGGGGACAGGCCCCTCGAGCAGTACTTC.

The chain uses TRBV5-1 and TRBJ2-7, with 8 positions matching TRBD1. CDR1 and CDR2 (germline): SGHRS, YFSETQ. The CDR3 is 15 amino acids. The ends lost 1 base at V and 3 bases at J; junction bases unmatched: 6. DNA for the CDR3: TGCGCCAGCAGCTTGTCGACCAGGGGGCGCTACGAGCAGTACTTC. Its protein is CASSLSTRGRYEQYF. Variable domain in full (rest from reference TRBV5-1 and TRBJ2-7): KAGVTQTPRYLIKTRGQQVTLSCSPISGHRSVSWYQQTPGQGLQFLFEYFSETQRNKGNFPGRFSGRQFSNSRSEMNVSTLELGDSALYLCASSLSTRGRYEQYFGPGTRLTVT.